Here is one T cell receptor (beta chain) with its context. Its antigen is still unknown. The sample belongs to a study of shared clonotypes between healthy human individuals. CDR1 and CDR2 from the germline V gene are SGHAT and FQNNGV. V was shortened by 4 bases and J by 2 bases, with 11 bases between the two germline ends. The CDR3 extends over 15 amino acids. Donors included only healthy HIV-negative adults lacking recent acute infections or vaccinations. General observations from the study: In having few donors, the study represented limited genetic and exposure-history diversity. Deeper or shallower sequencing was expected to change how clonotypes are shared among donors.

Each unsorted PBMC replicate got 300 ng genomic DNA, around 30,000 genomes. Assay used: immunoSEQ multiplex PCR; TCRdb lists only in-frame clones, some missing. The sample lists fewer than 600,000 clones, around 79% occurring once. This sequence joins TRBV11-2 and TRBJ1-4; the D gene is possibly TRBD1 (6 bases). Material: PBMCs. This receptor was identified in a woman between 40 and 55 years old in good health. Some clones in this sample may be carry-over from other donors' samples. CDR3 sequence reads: CASSSGQLTNEKLFF. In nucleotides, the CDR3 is TGTGCCAGCAGCTCAGGACAGCTCACTAATGAAAAACTGTTTTTT.